The T cell receptor beta chain described here comes from a study of T cell responses to AZD1222 COVID-19 vaccine. General observations from the study: Sampled repertoires all dated from after the peak T cell response. The number of AZD1222 recipients seropositive at baseline was only five or six. A mostly white British donor set with more females was recruited, and clonal diversity was possibly underestimated.

Germline CDR1 and CDR2: LGHNA and YNFKEQ. The CDR3 length is 14 residues. The V end lost 1 base, the J end lost 4 bases, and 8 bases lay between the germline ends. Here immunoSEQ multiplex PCR was the method, and the copy in TCRdb shows in-frame clones only, minus some. Here the sample spans 50,000 to 55,000 clones, around 85% being singletons. Concerning this clone: Its antigen is currently unknown.

The chain combines TRBV4-2 with TRBJ2-1; D ambiguous. This material consisted of peripheral blood, taken on day 0 of AZD1222 vaccination. This sequence was found in an adult in good health. The CDR3 nucleotides are TGTGCCAGCAGCCAAGTCGGCAGTTACAATGAGCAGTTCTTC. Amino acid sequence: CASSQVGSYNEQFF.